This T cell receptor beta chain stems from a study of blood T cell repertoires in COVID-19. For the study at large: Samples representing acute and convalescent COVID-19 were sourced from the United States, Italy and Spain. PBMCs, B-cell-depleted T cells, or T cells were the source of the cDNA or gDNA that made up the material.

With 6 bases removed from V and 6 bases from J, the gap between germline ends came to 18 bases. Germline V gene data show CDR1 as SEHNR and CDR2 as FQNEAQ (reference sequence). The CDR3 covers 15 residues. How the authors handled the data: From reference gene primer amplification, estimates of nucleated cell counts were derived. The table came from immunoSEQ multiplex PCR; TCRdb's copy has only in-frame clones and leaves some out. The DNA gave D and trimming, while V, J and clone size come from that table. The sample consists of about 270,000 clones, approximately 84% of them appearing once. Material for sequencing was peripheral blood. This TCR came from a human donor with COVID-19, enrolled during active disease. The donor label of this sample is uncertain. This rearrangement joins TRBV7-9 to TRBJ2-1, with TRBD2 as a possible D gene (5 bases). Here the CDR3 DNA reads TGTGCCAGCAGTCTACTCGGGGAATCATTCAATGAGCAGTTCTTC. This codes for CASSLLGESFNEQFF.